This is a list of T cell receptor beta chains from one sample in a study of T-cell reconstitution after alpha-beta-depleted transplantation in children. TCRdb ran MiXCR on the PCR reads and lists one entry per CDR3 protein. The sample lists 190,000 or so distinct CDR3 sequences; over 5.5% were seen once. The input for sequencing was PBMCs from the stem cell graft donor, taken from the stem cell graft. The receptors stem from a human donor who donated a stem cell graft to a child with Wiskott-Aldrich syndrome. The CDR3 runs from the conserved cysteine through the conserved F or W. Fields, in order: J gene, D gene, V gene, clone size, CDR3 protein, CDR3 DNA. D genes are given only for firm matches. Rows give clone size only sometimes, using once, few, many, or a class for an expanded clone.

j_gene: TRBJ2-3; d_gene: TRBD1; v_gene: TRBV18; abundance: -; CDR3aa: CASSTPVTGGTDTQYF; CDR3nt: TGTGCCAGCTCGACCCCCGTGACAGGGGGGACAGATACGCAGTATTTT
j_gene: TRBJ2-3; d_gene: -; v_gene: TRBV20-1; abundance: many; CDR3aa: CSARGGRDTQYF; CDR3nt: TGCAGTGCTAGAGGGGGAAGAGATACGCAGTATTTT
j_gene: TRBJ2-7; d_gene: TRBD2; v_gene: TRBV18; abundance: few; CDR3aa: CASSLSMAASGRNYEQYF; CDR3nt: TGTGCCAGCTCACTAAGCATGGCGGCTAGCGGGAGAAACTACGAGCAGTACTTC
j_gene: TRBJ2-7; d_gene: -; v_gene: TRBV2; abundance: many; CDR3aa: CASSAGIYEQYF; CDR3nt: TGTGCCAGCAGTGCAGGGATCTACGAGCAGTACTTC
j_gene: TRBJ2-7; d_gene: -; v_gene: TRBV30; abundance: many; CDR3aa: CAWSGLVYEQYF; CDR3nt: TGTGCCTGGAGTGGACTAGTCTACGAGCAGTACTTC
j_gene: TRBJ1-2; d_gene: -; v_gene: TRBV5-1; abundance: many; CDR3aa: CASSLDPLGVVYGYTF; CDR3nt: TGCGCCAGCAGCTTGGATCCCCTCGGGGTGGTCTATGGCTACACCTTC
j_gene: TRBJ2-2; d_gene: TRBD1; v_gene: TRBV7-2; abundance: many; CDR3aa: CASRRDRGLTGELFF; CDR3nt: TGTGCCAGCAGGAGGGACAGGGGGCTCACCGGGGAGCTGTTTTTT
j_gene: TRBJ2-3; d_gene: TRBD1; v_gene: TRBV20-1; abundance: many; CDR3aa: CSAGLDRGGSDTQYF; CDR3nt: TGCAGTGCCGGATTAGACAGGGGCGGTTCAGATACGCAGTATTTT
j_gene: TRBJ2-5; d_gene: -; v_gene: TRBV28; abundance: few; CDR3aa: CASSWTEETQYF; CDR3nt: TGTGCCAGCAGTTGGACAGAAGAGACCCAGTACTTC
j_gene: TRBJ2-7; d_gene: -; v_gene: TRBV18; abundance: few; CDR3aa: CASSPPFDSYEQYF; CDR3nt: TGTGCCAGCTCACCACCTTTCGACAGCTACGAGCAGTACTTC
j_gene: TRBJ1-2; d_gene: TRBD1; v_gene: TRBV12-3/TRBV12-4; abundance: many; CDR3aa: CATEERTGLKGYTF; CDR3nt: TGTGCCACCGAAGAAAGGACAGGCCTAAAGGGCTACACCTTC
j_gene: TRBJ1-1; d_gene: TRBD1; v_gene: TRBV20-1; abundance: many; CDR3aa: CSARDGTGGWSEAFF; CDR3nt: TGCAGTGCTAGAGATGGGACAGGGGGCTGGAGTGAAGCTTTCTTT
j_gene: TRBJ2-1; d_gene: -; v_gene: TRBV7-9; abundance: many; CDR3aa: CASSLDWRPYNEQFF; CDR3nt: TGTGCCAGCAGCTTAGACTGGCGACCTTACAATGAGCAGTTCTTC
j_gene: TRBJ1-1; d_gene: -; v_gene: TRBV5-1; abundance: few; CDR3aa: CASSLDVGWQRSEAFF; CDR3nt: TGCGCCAGCAGCTTGGATGTAGGTTGGCAGCGGAGTGAAGCTTTCTTT
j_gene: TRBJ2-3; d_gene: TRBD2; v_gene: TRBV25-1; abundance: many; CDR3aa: CASSDLTNQTSGGPSTDTQYF; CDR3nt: TGTGCCAGCAGTGATCTGACCAACCAGACTAGCGGGGGGCCTAGCACAGATACGCAGTATTTT
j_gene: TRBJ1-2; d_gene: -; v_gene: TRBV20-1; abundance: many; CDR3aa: CSARAGDFNYGYTF; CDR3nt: TGCAGTGCTAGAGCAGGGGACTTCAACTATGGCTACACCTTC
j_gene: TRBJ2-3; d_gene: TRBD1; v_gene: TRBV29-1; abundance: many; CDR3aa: CSGYSDRGSTDTQYF; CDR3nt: TGCAGCGGGTACTCAGACAGGGGCAGCACAGATACGCAGTATTTT
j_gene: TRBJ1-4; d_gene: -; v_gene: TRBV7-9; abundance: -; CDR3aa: CASSLSNEKLFF; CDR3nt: TGTGCCAGCAGCCTCTCCAATGAAAAACTGTTTTTT
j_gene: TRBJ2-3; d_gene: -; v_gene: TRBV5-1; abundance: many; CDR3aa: CASSLGHDTDTQYF; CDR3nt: TGCGCCAGCAGCTTGGGACACGACACAGATACGCAGTATTTT
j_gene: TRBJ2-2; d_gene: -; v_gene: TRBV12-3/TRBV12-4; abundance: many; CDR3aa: CASSISTGELFF; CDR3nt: TGTGCCAGCAGTATTAGCACCGGGGAGCTGTTTTTT
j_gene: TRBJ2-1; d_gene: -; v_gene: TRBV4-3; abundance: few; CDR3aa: CASSQSRSSYNEQFF; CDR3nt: TGCGCCAGCAGCCAGAGCCGGTCCTCCTACAATGAGCAGTTCTTC
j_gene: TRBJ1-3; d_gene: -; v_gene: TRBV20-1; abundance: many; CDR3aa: CSARDLGSGNTIYF; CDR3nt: TGCAGTGCTAGAGATCTAGGGTCTGGAAACACCATATATTTT
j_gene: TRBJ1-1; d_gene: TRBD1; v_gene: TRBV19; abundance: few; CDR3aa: CASSNRDRVKAAFF; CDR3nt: TGTGCCAGTAGTAACCGGGACAGGGTTAAGGCAGCTTTCTTT
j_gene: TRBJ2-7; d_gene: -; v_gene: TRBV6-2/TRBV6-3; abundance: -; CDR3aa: CASRDTGLRGQYF; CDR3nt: TGTGCCAGCAGGGACACGGGGCTCAGAGGGCAGTACTTC
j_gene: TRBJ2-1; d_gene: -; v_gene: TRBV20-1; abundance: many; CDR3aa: CSAAWGKNEQFF; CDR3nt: TGCAGTGCTGCCTGGGGGAAGAATGAGCAGTTCTTC
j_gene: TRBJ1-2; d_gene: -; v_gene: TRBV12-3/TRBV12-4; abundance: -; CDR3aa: CASSKGTPDVYGYTF; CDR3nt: TGTGCCAGCAGTAAGGGGACACCCGATGTCTATGGCTACACCTTC
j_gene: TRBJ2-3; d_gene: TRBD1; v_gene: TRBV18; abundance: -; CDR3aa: CASSAGTGVVDTQYF; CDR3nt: TGTGCCAGCTCAGCTGGGACAGGGGTCGTAGATACGCAGTATTTT
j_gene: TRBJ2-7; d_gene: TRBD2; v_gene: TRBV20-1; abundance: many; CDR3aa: CSARVGASGTFEQYF; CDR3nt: TGCAGTGCTAGAGTAGGCGCTAGCGGTACGTTCGAGCAGTACTTC
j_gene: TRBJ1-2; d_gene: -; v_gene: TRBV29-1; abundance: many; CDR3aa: CSVRQASPYGYTF; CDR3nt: TGCAGCGTTCGACAGGCCAGCCCCTATGGCTACACCTTC
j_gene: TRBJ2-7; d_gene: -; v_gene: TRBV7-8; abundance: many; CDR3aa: CASSFLSSYEQYF; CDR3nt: TGTGCCAGCAGCTTCCTTTCGTCATACGAGCAGTACTTC
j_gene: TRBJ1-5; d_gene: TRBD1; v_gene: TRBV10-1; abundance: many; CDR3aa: CASSEDRDREDQPQHF; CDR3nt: TGCGCCAGCAGTGAAGACCGGGACAGGGAGGATCAGCCCCAGCATTTT
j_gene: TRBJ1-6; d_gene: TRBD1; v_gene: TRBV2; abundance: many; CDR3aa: CATRGTGDSPLHF; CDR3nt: TGTGCCACCCGAGGGACAGGGGATTCACCCCTCCACTTT
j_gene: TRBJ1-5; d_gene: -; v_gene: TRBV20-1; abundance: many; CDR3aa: CSARDLTGSEPQHF; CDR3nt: TGCAGTGCTAGAGACCTTACAGGGTCCGAGCCCCAGCATTTT
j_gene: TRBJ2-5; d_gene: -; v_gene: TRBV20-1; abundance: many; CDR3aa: CSASYQETQYF; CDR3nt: TGCAGTGCTAGCTACCAAGAGACCCAGTACTTC
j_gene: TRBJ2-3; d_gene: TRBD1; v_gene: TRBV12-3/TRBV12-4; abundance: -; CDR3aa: CASRRETGGPQYF; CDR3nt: TGTGCCAGCAGGAGAGAAACAGGGGGCCCGCAGTATTTT
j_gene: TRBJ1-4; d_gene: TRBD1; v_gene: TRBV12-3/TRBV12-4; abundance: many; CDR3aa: CASSFDRGNEKLFF; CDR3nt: TGTGCCAGCAGTTTCGACAGGGGGAATGAAAAACTGTTTTTT
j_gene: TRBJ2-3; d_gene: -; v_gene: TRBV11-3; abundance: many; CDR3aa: CASSLTEADTQYF; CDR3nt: TGTGCCAGCAGCTTGACAGAAGCAGATACGCAGTATTTT
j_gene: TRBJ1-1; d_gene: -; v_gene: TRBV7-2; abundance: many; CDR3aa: CASSPPWNTEAFF; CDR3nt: TGTGCCAGCAGCCCCCCTTGGAACACTGAAGCTTTCTTT
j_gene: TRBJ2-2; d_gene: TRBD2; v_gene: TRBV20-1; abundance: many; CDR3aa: CSAPGGRFAGELFF; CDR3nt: TGCAGTGCCCCCGGCGGGAGGTTCGCCGGGGAGCTGTTTTTT
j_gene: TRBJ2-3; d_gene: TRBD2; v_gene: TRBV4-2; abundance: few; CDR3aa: CASSLSGVRQGGTDTQYF; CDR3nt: TGTGCCAGCAGCCTTAGCGGGGTTCGCCAAGGGGGCACAGATACGCAGTATTTT
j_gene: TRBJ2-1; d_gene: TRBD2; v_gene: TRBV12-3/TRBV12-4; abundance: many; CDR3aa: CASSYGGTSGTIF; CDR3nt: TGTGCCAGCAGTTACGGGGGGACTAGCGGGACTATCTTC
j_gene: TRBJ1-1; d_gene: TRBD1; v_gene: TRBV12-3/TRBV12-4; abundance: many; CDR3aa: CASSFRGTGVLEAFF; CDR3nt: TGTGCCAGCAGTTTTCGGGGGACAGGCGTTCTGGAAGCTTTCTTT
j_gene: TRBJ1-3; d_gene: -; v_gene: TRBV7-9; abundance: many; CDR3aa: CASRRQNSGNTIYF; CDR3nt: TGTGCCAGCAGGCGACAGAACTCTGGAAACACCATATATTTT
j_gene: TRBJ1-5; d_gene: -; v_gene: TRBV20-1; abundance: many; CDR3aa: CSALRGREGNQPQHF; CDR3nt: TGCAGTGCTCTCAGGGGAAGGGAGGGCAATCAGCCCCAGCATTTT
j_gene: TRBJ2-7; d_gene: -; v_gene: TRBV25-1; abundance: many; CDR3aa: CASSRTGYEQYF; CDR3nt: TGTGCCAGCAGTCGGACTGGCTACGAGCAGTACTTC
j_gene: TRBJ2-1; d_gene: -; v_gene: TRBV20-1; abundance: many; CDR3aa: CSATGALGDEQFF; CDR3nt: TGCAGTGCTACAGGGGCCCTAGGGGATGAGCAGTTCTTC
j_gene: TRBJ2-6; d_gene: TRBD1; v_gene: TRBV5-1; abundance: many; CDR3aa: CASSLPWDSQSGANVLTF; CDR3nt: TGCGCCAGCAGCTTGCCTTGGGACAGTCAGTCTGGGGCCAACGTCCTGACTTTC
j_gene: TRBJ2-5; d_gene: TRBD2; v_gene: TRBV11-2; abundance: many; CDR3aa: CASSLFGGETQYF; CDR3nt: TGTGCCAGCAGCTTATTCGGGGGGGAGACCCAGTACTTC
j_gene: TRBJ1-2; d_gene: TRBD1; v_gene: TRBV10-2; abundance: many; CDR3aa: CASSESLGRGLDRGYTF; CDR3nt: TGCGCCAGCAGTGAGTCCCTCGGCAGGGGGCTCGATAGGGGCTACACCTTC
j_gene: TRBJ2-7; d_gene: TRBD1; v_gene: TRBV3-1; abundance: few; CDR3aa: CASSQGQGTRSYEQYF; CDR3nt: TGTGCCAGCAGCCAGGGACAGGGGACCCGCTCCTACGAGCAGTACTTC
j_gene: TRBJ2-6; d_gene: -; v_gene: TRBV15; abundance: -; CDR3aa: CATSRDPRAGASSWANVLTF; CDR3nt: TGTGCCACCAGCAGAGATCCCCGGGCAGGGGCGAGCTCTTGGGCCAACGTCCTGACTTTC
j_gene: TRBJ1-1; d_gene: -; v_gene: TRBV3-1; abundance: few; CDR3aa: CASSQLWGFNTEAFF; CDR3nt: TGTGCCAGCAGCCAACTTTGGGGGTTCAACACTGAAGCTTTCTTT
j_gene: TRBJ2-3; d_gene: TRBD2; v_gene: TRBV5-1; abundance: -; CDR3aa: CASSLGTSGGGDTQYF; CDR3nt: TGCGCCAGCAGCTTGGGGACTAGCGGGGGTGGAGATACGCAGTATTTT
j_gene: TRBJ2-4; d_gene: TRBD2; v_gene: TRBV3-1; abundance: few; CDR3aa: CASSQEGLAENIQYF; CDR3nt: TGTGCCAGCAGCCAAGAAGGGCTAGCGGAAAACATTCAGTACTTC
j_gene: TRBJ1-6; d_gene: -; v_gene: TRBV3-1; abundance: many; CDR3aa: CASSQALGVNSPLHF; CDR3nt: TGTGCCAGCAGCCAAGCCCTGGGGGTGAATTCACCCCTCCACTTT